Presented here are 29 T cell receptor beta chains from one specimen sequenced in a study of cytomegalovirus exposure and HLA in healthy donors. The PCR had 60 Vbeta and 13 Jbeta primers. Profiling relied on immunoSEQ multiplex PCR, and the TCRdb table lists in-frame clones only, not all of them. The sample has about 110,000 clones; around 85% are singletons. The sample consisted of PBMCs. The receptor set was obtained from a man in his 60s in good health and CMV-seronegative.

This sequence joins TRBV5-6 and TRBJ2-3; 11 positions agree with TRBD2. The germline V gene has CDR1 SGHDT and CDR2 YYEEEE. This CDR3 has 16 amino acids. V dropped 4 bases and J dropped 2; count of bases not matched to a gene: 6. CDR3 coding DNA: TGTGCCAGCAGCCCACCGACTAGCGGGGCCACAGATACGCAGTATTTT. This gives the protein CASSPPTSGATDTQYF.

The chain combines TRBV5-1 with TRBJ1-3; D is ambiguous. Per germline, CDR1 SGHRS and CDR2 YFSETQ. Trimming stripped 0 bases from V and 0 bases from J, with 7 bases between. The CDR3 consists of 15 residues. The CDR3 reads CASSLVAGSGNTIYF. CDR3 nucleotides: TGCGCCAGCAGCTTGGTGGCAGGCTCTGGAAACACCATATATTTT. The variable domain in full, with the rest retrieved from reference TRBV5-1 and TRBJ1-3, is KAGVTQTPRYLIKTRGQQVTLSCSPISGHRSVSWYQQTPGQGLQFLFEYFSETQRNKGNFPGRFSGRQFSNSRSEMNVSTLELGDSALYLCASSLVAGSGNTIYFGEGSWLTVV.

This clone was seen a handful of times. The chain carries TRBV27 and TRBJ1-1; weak D call: TRBD1 (5 bases). This CDR3 spans 13 amino acids. Trimming removed 7 bases from V and 4 bases from J, with 13 bases in between. Germline V lookup: CDR1 MNHEY, CDR2 SMNVEV (reference sequence). The CDR3, as DNA: TGTGCCAGCAAACAGGAGGGATTCACTGAAGCTTTCTTT. This codes for CASKQEGFTEAFF.

CDR3 sequence: CASSVSGGRQTQYF. The CDR3 bases are TGTGCCAGCAGCGTTAGCGGGGGGCGCCAGACCCAGTACTTC. The V gene is TRBV7-7, the J gene TRBJ2-5, with 10 nucleotides matching TRBD2. Unmatched junction bases numbered 6, after V lost 5 bases and J lost 6 bases. The CDR3 consists of 14 residues. The V gene's germline CDR1 is SSHAT and CDR2 FNYEAQ (reference sequence).

V is TRBV7-2 and J is TRBJ2-3, with 8 bases fitting TRBD2. The CDR3 spans 17 residues. Trimming at V came to 2 bases and at J to 0 bases, leaving 7 bases not matched to a gene. Germline V gene sequence: CDR1 SGHTA, CDR2 FQGNSA. The CDR3 sequence: CASSLYHSGASTDTQYF. In DNA, the CDR3 is TGTGCCAGCAGCTTATACCATAGCGGGGCTAGCACAGATACGCAGTATTTT. Full variable domain (remainder filled in from reference TRBV7-2 and TRBJ2-3): GAGVSQSPSNKVTEKGKDVELRCDPISGHTALYWYRQSLGQGLEFLIYFQGNSAPDKSGLPSDRFSAERTGGSVSTLTIQRTQQEDSAVYLCASSLYHSGASTDTQYFGPGTRLTVL.

This rearrangement joins TRBV5-1 to TRBJ2-7; TRBD1 aligns across 10 bases. The CDR3 contains 14 residues. Germline CDR1 and CDR2: SGHRS and YFSETQ. V gave up 4 bases and J gave up 6 bases; unmatched junction bases: 7. The CDR3 coding sequence is TGCGCCAGCAGCCCCGGGACAGGGGTCATCGAGCAGTACTTC. Amino acids: CASSPGTGVIEQYF.

V gene TRBV7-9 combines with J gene TRBJ1-5; D is possibly TRBD1 (5 bases). V was cut by 7 bases and J by 4 bases, with 14 bases left in between. Germline V gives CDR1 SEHNR, CDR2 FQNEAQ (reference sequence). The CDR3 consists of 14 residues. The CDR3 sequence: CASTRGGRNQPQHF. CDR3 in DNA: TGTGCCAGCACGCGCGGGGGAAGAAATCAGCCCCAGCATTTT. The full variable domain, with the rest looked up from reference TRBV7-9 and TRBJ1-5, is DTGVSQNPRHKITKRGQNVTFRCDPISEHNRLYWYRQTLGQGPEFLTYFQNEAQLEKSRLLSDRFSAERPKGSFSTLEIQRTEQGDSAMYLCASTRGGRNQPQHFGDGTRLSIL.

The chain has TRBV12-5 and TRBJ1-1; possible D gene TRBD1, 5 bases. Trimming cost V 5 bases and J 4 bases, with 11 bases left between them. The germline V gene encodes CDR1 LGHNT and CDR2 FRNRAP. CDR3 length equals 13 residues. CDR3 region: CASGGTQGTEAFF. Written as DNA, the CDR3 is TGTGCTAGTGGTGGAACTCAGGGCACTGAAGCTTTCTTT. Full variable domain (outside the CDR3, taken from reference TRBV12-5 and TRBJ1-1): DARVTQTPRHKVTEMGQEVTMRCQPILGHNTVFWYRQTMMQGLELLAYFRNRAPLDDSGMPKDRFSAEMPDATLATLKIQPSEPRDSAVYFCASGGTQGTEAFFGQGTRLTVV.

V gene TRBV27 combines with J gene TRBJ1-6; the D gene is possibly TRBD1 (5 bases). Trimming left V 0 bases short and J 7 bases short, with 10 bases between. The CDR3 is made up of 15 amino acids. Germline CDR1 reads MNHEY; CDR2 reads SMNVEV (reference sequence). The CDR3 loop reads CASSLSGDQNSPLHF. The CDR3 DNA reads TGTGCCAGCAGTTTATCAGGGGATCAAAATTCACCCCTCCACTTT.

J is TRBJ2-3 and V is TRBV29-1; tentative D call: TRBD1 (8 bases). The CDR3 is made up of 16 amino acids. Trimming left V 3 bases short and J 2 bases short, with 18 bases between. The germline CDR1 and CDR2 sequences are SQVTM and ANQGSEA. CDR3 in DNA: TGCAGCGTTGAGGGGGGGACAGGCCGATACACAGATACGCAGTATTTT. This codes for CSVEGGTGRYTDTQYF.

This clone was detected a few times. This chain links TRBV6-1 with TRBJ1-1; D unclear. V was pared by 8 bases and J by 7 bases, with 11 bases between. The germline CDR1 and CDR2 sequences are MNHNS and SASEGT. This CDR3 is built from 11 residues. In DNA, the CDR3 is TGTGCCAGCGCAGGTGTAGTTGAAGCTTTCTTT. Residues: CASAGVVEAFF.

In this sample, this clone turned up a few times. The chain has TRBV19 and TRBJ1-2; TRBD1 matches at 10 bases. CDR3 size: 17 residues. J was trimmed by 4 bases and V by 5 bases; bases with no gene match: 13. CDR1 LNHDA and CDR2 SQIVND come from the germline V gene (reference sequence). The CDR3: CASSSREGDRGSYGYTF. CDR3 in DNA: TGTGCCAGTAGTTCCCGAGAGGGGGACAGGGGAAGCTATGGCTACACCTTC.

The CDR3 nucleotides read TGTGCCAGCTCACCAATTGGAGCGGGGGGACAAGAGACCCAGTACTTC. Amino acids: CASSPIGAGGQETQYF. This rearrangement joins TRBV18 to TRBJ2-5, with 9 bases fitting TRBD2. The V gene's germline CDR1 is KGHSH and CDR2 LQKENI. The CDR3 is made up of 16 amino acids. Germline trimming cut 2 bases from V and 2 bases from J; bases unmatched to any gene: 6.

CDR3 sequence reads: CASSLTAGFSSSGNTIYF. For the CDR3, the DNA is TGTGCCAGCAGCTTAACGGCAGGCTTTAGTAGCTCTGGAAACACCATATATTTT. The rearrangement joins TRBV7-2 to TRBJ1-3; D not certain. V shed 2 bases and J shed 0 bases, with 17 bases lying between them. Germline CDR1 and CDR2: SGHTA and FQGNSA. The CDR3 spans 18 residues.

The chain combines TRBV29-1 with TRBJ2-1; 11 bases align to TRBD2. Germline V gives CDR1 SQVTM, CDR2 ANQGSEA. This CDR3 spans 15 amino acids. The trim removed 7 bases at V and 9 bases at J, leaving 14 bases unmatched. The CDR3: CSARTSGGLVREQFF. CDR3 nucleotides: TGCAGCGCCCGCACTAGCGGGGGTCTAGTCCGTGAGCAGTTCTTC.

The sample holds a few counts of this clone. The chain is built from TRBV28 and TRBJ1-5; the D is unclear. The CDR3 runs 15 residues. V lost 7 bases, J lost 2 bases, and 15 bases lay in between. Looked up from germline, CDR1 is MDHEN and CDR2 is SYDVKM. CDR3 amino acids: CASTWEGRGNQPQHF. The CDR3 DNA reads TGTGCCAGCACCTGGGAAGGGAGGGGCAATCAGCCCCAGCATTTT.

The V and J genes are TRBV19 and TRBJ1-5, with 8 bases fitting TRBD1. The CDR3 extends over 15 amino acids. The V and J ends lost 6 bases and 0 bases, in that order; junction bases with no gene match: 4. Germline CDR1 reads LNHDA; CDR2 reads SQIVND (reference sequence). CDR3 loop: CASRDRAASNQPQHF. The CDR3 DNA sequence: TGTGCCAGTAGGGACAGGGCGGCTAGCAATCAGCCCCAGCATTTT. Based on the CDR3 plus reference TRBV19 and TRBJ1-5, the full variable domain is DGGITQSPKYLFRKEGQNVTLSCEQNLNHDAMYWYRQDPGQGLRLIYYSQIVNDFQKGDIAEGYSVSREKKESFPLTVTSAQKNPTAFYLCASRDRAASNQPQHFGDGTRLSIL.

The gene calls are TRBV7-2 and TRBJ1-3; TRBD1 matches at 10 bases. V lost 3 bases, J lost 7 bases, and 15 bases stayed unmatched. Germline values: CDR1 SGHTA, CDR2 FQGNSA. The CDR3 is made up of 18 amino acids. CDR3 bases: TGTGCCAGCAGCTTTGGGTTGGGGGACAGGGGTCTTTCGAACACCATATATTTT. It translates to CASSFGLGDRGLSNTIYF.

This rearrangement joins TRBV21-1 to TRBJ1-1. TRBV21-1 is flagged as a pseudogene. CDR3 length equals 16 residues. CDR3 sequence reads: CASSNGPFSVNTEAFF. Written as DNA, the CDR3 is TGTGCCAGCAGCAATGGTCCATTCTCGGTGAACACTGAAGCTTTCTTT.

The J gene is TRBJ1-5, the V gene TRBV6-1; TRBD1 matches 7 bases. Looked up from germline, CDR1 is MNHNS and CDR2 is SASEGT. With V trimmed by 5 bases and J by 7 bases, 11 bases remained unmatched. CDR3 length: 15 amino acids. The CDR3: CASSRTRQGGQPQHF. As DNA, the CDR3 is TGTGCCAGCAGTAGAACAAGACAGGGCGGACAGCCCCAGCATTTT.

This chain joins TRBV18 and TRBJ1-2; no clear D gene. The CDR3 extends over 15 amino acids. The germline V gene has CDR1 KGHSH and CDR2 LQKENI. Deletions cut 2 bases from V and 4 bases from J, with 14 bases between. The CDR3 sequence is CASSPSAGVIYGYTF. CDR3 bases: TGTGCCAGCTCACCAAGCGCGGGTGTGATCTATGGCTACACCTTC. The entire variable domain, with the rest obtained from reference TRBV18 and TRBJ1-2, is as follows: NAGVMQNPRHLVRRRGQEARLRCSPMKGHSHVYWYRQLPEEGLKFMVYLQKENIIDESGMPKERFSAEFPKEGPSILRIQQVVRGDSAAYFCASSPSAGVIYGYTFGSGTRLTVV.

V gene TRBV6-1 combines with J gene TRBJ1-2, with D uncertain. From germline, CDR1 is MNHNS and CDR2 SASEGT. The V end was cut by 3 bases, the J end by 5 bases, with 4 bases between. CDR3 length equals 11 residues. In nucleotides, the CDR3 is TGTGCCAGCAGTGATATATATGGCTACACCTTC. It encodes CASSDIYGYTF.

J is TRBJ1-2 and V is TRBV28; the match to TRBD1 covers 10 bases. CDR3 length equals 14 residues. The trim removed 3 bases at V and 8 bases at J, leaving 6 bases unmatched. CDR1 and CDR2 from the germline V gene are MDHEN and SYDVKM. The chain's CDR3 is CASSLGDRGQGYTF. The CDR3 bases are TGTGCCAGCAGTTTGGGGGACAGGGGACAAGGCTACACCTTC.

This clone was picked up a small number of times. The chain recombines TRBV6-5 with TRBJ1-6; maybe TRBD1 (5 bases). Germline V gene sequence: CDR1 MNHEY, CDR2 SVGAGI. Between the trimmed V and J ends, which lost 6 bases and 10 bases, there was a span of 19 bases. This CDR3 is 15 amino acids long. The CDR3 spells CASSLRAIGVSPLHF. In DNA, the CDR3 is TGTGCCAGCAGCCTTCGGGCCATAGGGGTATCACCCCTCCACTTT.

The chain couples TRBV7-2 to TRBJ2-7; 7 bases align to TRBD1. Germline lookup yields CDR1 SGHTA and CDR2 FQGNSA. V was pared by 5 bases and J by 4 bases, with 14 bases of the junction left unmatched. The CDR3 totals 16 residues. The DNA for the CDR3 is TGTGCCAGCAGCCAAGGACAGGCAGCCCCATGGTACGAGCAGTACTTC. Protein product: CASSQGQAAPWYEQYF. The full variable domain, rest sourced from reference TRBV7-2 and TRBJ2-7, is GAGVSQSPSNKVTEKGKDVELRCDPISGHTALYWYRQSLGQGLEFLIYFQGNSAPDKSGLPSDRFSAERTGGSVSTLTIQRTQQEDSAVYLCASSQGQAAPWYEQYFGPGTRLTVT.

The rearrangement joins TRBV6-6 to TRBJ2-3, with D perhaps matching TRBD2 (6 bases). CDR3 length equals 12 residues. Germline V lookup: CDR1 MNHNY, CDR2 SVGAGI (reference sequence). V dropped 8 bases and J dropped 5 bases, with 11 bases sitting between them. The CDR3 DNA follows: TGTGCCAGCGCGGGGCCTGAAGATACGCAGTATTTT. The encoded protein is CASAGPEDTQYF.

The rearrangement uses TRBV27 and TRBJ2-7; the match to TRBD1 covers 7 bases. CDR1 MNHEY and CDR2 SMNVEV come from the germline V gene (reference sequence). Trimming removed 5 bases from V and 3 bases from J; junction bases left unmatched: 7. CDR3 length: 14 amino acids. CDR3 coding DNA: TGTGCCAGCAGTCCGTCACGGGACAGCTACGAGCAGTACGTC. Translated: CASSPSRDSYEQYV.

The chain combines TRBV2 with TRBJ1-6, with D uncertain. Germline loops: CDR1 SNHLY, CDR2 FYNNEI. This CDR3 comprises 16 residues. V lost 3 bases and J 8 bases, leaving 17 bases between the germline ends. The CDR3 spells CASSEMGPDLDSPLHF. CDR3 in DNA: TGTGCCAGCAGTGAGATGGGCCCCGACCTCGATTCACCCCTCCACTTT.

This chain links TRBV11-2 with TRBJ2-2; perhaps TRBD2 as D (6 bases). The CDR3 runs to 16 residues. Deletions cut 1 base from V and 5 bases from J, with 14 bases between. CDR1 and CDR2 (germline): SGHAT, FQNNGV. In nucleotides, the CDR3 is TGTGCCAGCAGCTTAGGATCAGCAGGGACTACCGGGGAGCTGTTTTTT. Its protein is CASSLGSAGTTGELFF.